These 27 T cell receptor beta chains originate from one sample sequenced in a study of cytomegalovirus exposure and HLA in healthy donors (dated by TCRdb to about 2017). Libraries were built with the immunoSEQ multiplex PCR assay. For the multiplex PCR, a mixture combining 60 forward primers for TCR Vbeta segments and 13 reverse primers for TCR Jbeta segments was used. TCRdb carries this immuneACCESS record with in-frame sequences only. Its versions omit some clonotypes, under half of them owing to an unresolved V gene in the studies checked, with the rest unexplained. The sample table records 100,000 to 150,000 clones; roughly 88% of these occur just once. 2.5% to 3.5% of the sample is in the top ten clones. Sequenced material: PBMCs. These receptors were collected from a woman aged 18-35 years in good health and CMV-seropositive.

Notes on this clone: At one end the junction does not follow the germline gene, possibly because of a read error. This chain uses TRBV5-1 with TRBJ2-3; D may be TRBD1 (5 bases). The germline gives CDR1 SGHRS, CDR2 YFSETQ. The CDR3 spans 13 residues. The CDR3 loop reads CASSFTDKDMQYF. CDR3 coding DNA: TGCGCCAGCAGCTTTACGGACAAAGATATGCAGTATTTT. The full variable domain, its missing parts supplied by reference TRBV5-1 and TRBJ2-3, is KAGVTQTPRYLIKTRGQQVTLSCSPISGHRSVSWYQQTPGQGLQFLFEYFSETQRNKGNFPGRFSGRQFSNSRSEMNVSTLELGDSALYLCASSFTDKDMQYFGPGTRLTVL.

This clone has a single count. The rearrangement joins TRBV4-1 to TRBJ2-4, with D possibly matching TRBD2 (5 bases). The CDR3 has 16 amino acids. Between the trimmed V and J ends, which lost 4 bases and 1 base, there was a span of 14 bases. Germline values: CDR1 MGHRA, CDR2 YSYEKL. CDR3 loop: CASSRSEERAKNIQYF. CDR3 nucleotide sequence: TGCGCCAGCAGCCGGTCGGAGGAAAGGGCCAAAAACATTCAGTACTTC.

This rearrangement joins TRBV2 to TRBJ2-5; a weak D match, TRBD1 (5 bases). The CDR3 runs to 15 residues. The germline V and J ends were trimmed by 1 base and 1 base, with 10 bases remaining between them. The germline V gene has CDR1 SNHLY and CDR2 FYNNEI. In DNA form, the CDR3 reads TGTGCCAGCAGTGAAGGACAGCGAGGCCAAGAGACCCAGTACTTC. Amino acid sequence: CASSEGQRGQETQYF.

This clone occurred once. The chain carries TRBV28 and TRBJ2-7; possibly TRBD1 for D (6 bases). The CDR3 spans 14 residues. Trimming took off 4 bases at V and 0 bases at J, with 10 bases between the two ends. Germline CDR1 MDHEN, CDR2 SYDVKM. The CDR3 is CASSSGQSSYEQYF. The CDR3 DNA reads TGTGCCAGCAGTTCGGGACAAAGCTCCTACGAGCAGTACTTC.

The sample holds one count of this clone. J is TRBJ2-1 and V is TRBV5-1; TRBD2 agrees at 12 bases. Per germline, CDR1 SGHRS and CDR2 YFSETQ. The V and J ends lost 1 base and 5 bases, in that order; junction bases with no gene match: 10. The CDR3 is 18 amino acids. This CDR3 is CASSLYGWLAGGDNEQFF. DNA of the CDR3: TGCGCCAGCAGCTTGTATGGCTGGCTAGCGGGGGGGGACAATGAGCAGTTCTTC.

V usage is TRBV28 and J usage is TRBJ1-1, with 7 nucleotides matching TRBD1. V was pared by 5 bases and J by 3 bases, with 3 bases of the junction left unmatched. This CDR3 has 13 residues. Germline V gene lookup returns CDR1 MDHEN and CDR2 SYDVKM. CDR3 residues: CASSGTVYTEAFF. DNA of the CDR3: TGTGCCAGCAGTGGGACAGTATACACTGAAGCTTTCTTT.

The rearrangement uses TRBV28 and TRBJ1-1; the D gene is possibly TRBD1 (6 bases). The germline gives CDR1 MDHEN, CDR2 SYDVKM. V shed 6 bases and J shed 2 bases, with 10 bases lying between them. This CDR3 is 13 amino acids long. CDR3 DNA sequence: TGTGCCAGCAGCCCGACAGGAAACACTGAAGCTTTCTTT. It is translated as CASSPTGNTEAFF.

The gene calls are TRBV27 and TRBJ2-5, with 9 bases lining up with TRBD1. V lost 4 bases and J lost 4; bases outside the gene matches: 1. Germline-derived CDR1 and CDR2 are MNHEY and SMNVEV (reference sequence). The CDR3 consists of 13 residues. The CDR3 region has the DNA TGTGCCAGCAGTTGGGGACAGGGAGAGACCCAGTACTTC. Protein sequence: CASSWGQGETQYF.

The CDR3 region is CASTTGPSAPETQYF. The CDR3 DNA is TGTGCCAGCACCACTGGGCCCTCGGCCCCAGAGACCCAGTACTTC. The gene calls are TRBV25-1 and TRBJ2-5; the D is unclear. CDR3 size: 15 residues. Germline V CDR1 and CDR2: MGHDK, SYGVNS. Between the trimmed V and J ends, which lost 7 bases and 4 bases, there was a span of 19 bases.

The genes are TRBV6-5 and TRBJ2-3; 12 bases are a match to TRBD2. Per germline, CDR1 MNHEY and CDR2 SVGAGI. The ends lost 7 bases at V and 3 bases at J; junction bases unmatched: 5. CDR3 length: 15 residues. The CDR3 sequence: CASTPLAGGTDTQYF. CDR3 in DNA: TGTGCCAGCACCCCTCTAGCGGGGGGGACAGATACGCAGTATTTT.

The CDR3 region is CASSLPSGGSYEQYF. The DNA of the CDR3 is TGTGCCAGCAGCTTACCTAGCGGGGGGTCCTACGAGCAGTACTTC. V gene TRBV6-1 combines with J gene TRBJ2-7, with 11 positions matching TRBD2. Germline-derived CDR1 and CDR2 are MNHNS and SASEGT. V lost 6 bases and J lost 1; bases outside the gene matches: 5. The CDR3 contains 15 residues.

V and J are TRBV7-9 and TRBJ1-1, with 8 nucleotides matching TRBD1. Germline CDR1 reads SEHNR; CDR2 reads FQNEAQ (reference sequence). This CDR3 is 15 amino acids long. Trimming took 4 bases from V and 1 from J; bases not matched to a gene: 5. CDR3 loop: CASSSGTGANTEAFF. The CDR3, as DNA: TGTGCCAGCAGCTCCGGGACAGGAGCGAACACTGAAGCTTTCTTT.

The rearrangement joins TRBV7-3 to TRBJ2-3, with TRBD2 identical over 10 bases. The CDR3 sequence is 16 residues long. Unmatched junction bases numbered 9, after V lost 5 bases and J lost 4 bases. Germline values: CDR1 SGHTA, CDR2 FQGTGA. CDR3 region: CASSHVAAGGPDTQYF. Here the CDR3 DNA reads TGTGCCAGCAGCCACGTGGCAGCGGGGGGGCCAGATACGCAGTATTTT.

The chain joins TRBV18 to TRBJ2-7; possibly TRBD1 for D (8 bases). Trimming took off 3 bases at V and 6 bases at J, with 18 bases between the two ends. Germline CDR1 KGHSH, CDR2 LQKENI. The length of the CDR3 is 15 residues. CDR3 protein: CASSPQTGEGVEQYF. Written as DNA, the CDR3 is TGTGCCAGCTCACCCCAGACAGGGGAGGGAGTCGAGCAGTACTTC. The variable domain in full, completed from reference TRBV18 and TRBJ2-7, reads NAGVMQNPRHLVRRRGQEARLRCSPMKGHSHVYWYRQLPEEGLKFMVYLQKENIIDESGMPKERFSAEFPKEGPSILRIQQVVRGDSAAYFCASSPQTGEGVEQYFGPGTRLTVT.

This clone was counted a few times. CDR3 sequence: CASSYFQRDGYTF. The CDR3 region has the DNA TGTGCCAGCAGTTACTTTCAGCGGGACGGCTACACCTTC. The V and J genes are TRBV6-6 and TRBJ1-2, with a tentative D call TRBD1 (5 bases). Trimming removed 1 base from V and 8 bases from J, with 11 bases in between. This CDR3 contains 13 residues. The germline V gene encodes CDR1 MNHNY and CDR2 SVGAGI (reference sequence).

V gene TRBV5-6 combines with J gene TRBJ1-2; 9 bases are a match to TRBD1. V was pared by 4 bases and J by 3 bases, with 7 bases of the junction left unmatched. Germline V gene lookup returns CDR1 SGHDT and CDR2 YYEEEE. The CDR3 contains 15 residues. The chain's CDR3 is CASSPGQGLDYGYTF. In nucleotides, the CDR3 is TGTGCCAGCAGCCCGGGACAGGGTCTAGACTATGGCTACACCTTC.

The chain joins TRBV5-4 to TRBJ2-5, with a tentative D call TRBD2 (6 bases). V lost 4 bases and J lost 5, with 24 bases in between. Germline CDR1 SGHNT, CDR2 YYREEE (reference sequence). The CDR3 extends over 17 amino acids. CDR3 region: CASSPMESGDGLETQYF. CDR3 bases: TGTGCCAGCAGCCCGATGGAGTCGGGGGACGGGTTGGAGACCCAGTACTTC.

This clone was detected a few times. The chain couples TRBV5-1 to TRBJ2-7, with 9 bases lining up with TRBD1. Trimming removed 0 bases from V and 4 bases from J; junction bases left unmatched: 2. Germline loops: CDR1 SGHRS, CDR2 YFSETQ. This CDR3 spans 14 amino acids. CDR3 DNA sequence: TGCGCCAGCAGCTTGGGACAGGGGGTTTACGAGCAGTACTTC. Protein sequence: CASSLGQGVYEQYF.

This clone was seen just once. The V gene is TRBV29-1, the J gene TRBJ2-5; 12 bases agree with TRBD1. This CDR3 spans 14 amino acids. Losses at the gene ends were 6 bases for V and 5 bases for J; bases not matched to a gene: 7. CDR1 and CDR2 (germline): SQVTM, ANQGSEA. DNA for the CDR3: TGCAGCGTGACCGGGACAGGGGGCCGGGAGACCCAGTACTTC. As protein: CSVTGTGGRETQYF.

This clone occurred a few times. This chain joins TRBV5-1 and TRBJ2-2; TRBD1 agrees at 7 bases. V lost 3 bases and J lost 1; bases outside the gene matches: 3. The CDR3 consists of 15 residues. Germline V gene sequence: CDR1 SGHRS, CDR2 YFSETQ. The CDR3 coding sequence is TGCGCCAGCAGCTCGGACAGGAAGAACACCGGGGAGCTGTTTTTT. Translation: CASSSDRKNTGELFF.

The V call is TRBV25-1, the J call TRBJ1-2; a possible D gene is TRBD1 (6 bases). The V end was cut by 1 base, the J end by 2 bases, with 17 bases between. This CDR3 has 17 amino acids. Germline V gene sequence: CDR1 MGHDK, CDR2 SYGVNS. The CDR3 spells CASSESRAGAGNYGYTF. The CDR3 DNA follows: TGTGCCAGCAGTGAATCGAGGGCAGGGGCGGGCAACTATGGCTACACCTTC.

The gene calls are TRBV6-1 and TRBJ2-1; TRBD2 might be the D (5 bases). The V end was cut by 3 bases, the J end by 8 bases, with 14 bases between. The CDR3 length is 14 residues. CDR1 MNHNS and CDR2 SASEGT come from the germline V gene. CDR3 in amino acids: CASSDNEGSDEQFF. DNA for the CDR3: TGTGCCAGCAGTGACAACGAGGGAAGCGATGAGCAGTTCTTC.

The gene calls are TRBV27 and TRBJ1-5; D unclear. V was shortened by 3 bases and J by 5 bases, with 23 bases between the two germline ends. The germline CDR1 and CDR2 sequences are MNHEY and SMNVEV (reference sequence). This CDR3 contains 18 residues. The CDR3 DNA is TGTGCCAGCAGTTTCTCATCGACGGGGTGGGCAGTTCATCAGCCCCAGCATTTT. It encodes CASSFSSTGWAVHQPQHF.

The J gene is TRBJ2-5, the V gene TRBV18, with D possibly being TRBD2 (5 bases). The germline V and J ends were trimmed by 6 bases and 7 bases, with 21 bases remaining between them. Germline CDR1 reads KGHSH; CDR2 reads LQKENI. The CDR3 consists of 15 residues. CDR3 DNA sequence: TGTGCCAGCTCCCGAGAGGGTGGAGACCCGGGGACCCAGTACTTC. It encodes CASSREGGDPGTQYF.

The chain carries TRBV13 and TRBJ2-3; D might be TRBD2 (5 bases). In germline, CDR1 is PRHDT, CDR2 FYEKMQ (reference sequence). Trimming removed 5 bases from V and 2 bases from J, with 17 bases in between. This CDR3 comprises 16 residues. The CDR3, as DNA: TGTGCCAGCAGCCTTCGGGCCGACTACTACACAGATACGCAGTATTTT. Translating it yields CASSLRADYYTDTQYF.

The chain couples TRBV11-2 to TRBJ1-2, with D unresolved. The V end was cut by 6 bases, the J end by 4 bases, with 15 bases between. Per germline, CDR1 SGHAT and CDR2 FQNNGV. The CDR3 spans 14 residues. The CDR3 reads CASRSDPSGYGYTF. CDR3 bases: TGTGCCAGCAGGTCAGACCCCTCGGGCTATGGCTACACCTTC.

The chain carries TRBV25-1 and TRBJ1-5, with 7 bases lining up with TRBD1. CDR3 length equals 15 residues. CDR1 and CDR2 (germline): MGHDK, SYGVNS. Germline trimming cut 4 bases from V and 1 base from J; bases unmatched to any gene: 4. DNA for the CDR3: TGTGCCAGCAGTGCAGGGGGTCTAAGCAATCAGCCCCAGCATTTT. Translating it yields CASSAGGLSNQPQHF.